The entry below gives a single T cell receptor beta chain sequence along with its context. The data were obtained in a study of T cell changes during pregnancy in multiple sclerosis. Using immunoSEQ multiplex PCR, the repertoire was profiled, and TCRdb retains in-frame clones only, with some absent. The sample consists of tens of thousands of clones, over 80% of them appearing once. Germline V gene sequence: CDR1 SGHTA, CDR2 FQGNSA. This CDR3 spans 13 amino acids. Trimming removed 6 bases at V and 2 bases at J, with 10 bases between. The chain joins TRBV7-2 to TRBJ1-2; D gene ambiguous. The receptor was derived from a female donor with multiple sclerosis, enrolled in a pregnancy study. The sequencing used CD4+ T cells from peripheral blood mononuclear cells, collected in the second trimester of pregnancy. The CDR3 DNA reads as TGTGCCAGCAGACTTCAGACAAACTATGGCTACACCTTC. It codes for CASRLQTNYGYTF.